The TCR beta chain under discussion was sequenced for a study of blood T cell repertoires in COVID-19. Turning to the study itself: In each case, the material was cDNA or gDNA derived from T cells, B-cell-depleted T cells, or PBMCs.

This CDR3 contains 12 residues. Germline V CDR1 and CDR2: MNHEY, SVGEGT. V was clipped by 6 bases and J by 2 bases, with 7 bases between them. Method: immunoSEQ multiplex PCR; TCRdb's copy keeps in-frame clones and lacks some. The table has 150,000 to 180,000 clones, roughly 80% seen once. This clone occurred once. The clonotype originates from a man at least 80 years old with acute or convalescent COVID-19. This chain joins TRBV6-2 or TRBV6-3 and TRBJ1-2; D not resolved. The sample consisted of peripheral blood. CDR3: CASSQSNYGYTF. CDR3 nucleotide sequence: TGTGCCAGCAGCCAGAGCAACTATGGCTACACCTTC.